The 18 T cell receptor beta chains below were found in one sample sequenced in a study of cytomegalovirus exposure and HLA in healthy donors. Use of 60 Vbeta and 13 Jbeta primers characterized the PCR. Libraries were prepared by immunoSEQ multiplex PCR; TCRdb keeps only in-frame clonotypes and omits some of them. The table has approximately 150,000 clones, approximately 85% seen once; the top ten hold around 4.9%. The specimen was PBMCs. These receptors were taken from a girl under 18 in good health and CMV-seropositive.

Written as DNA, the CDR3 is TGTGCCAGCAGCGCTCGGACTAGCGGGGGGGCCATAGATACGCAGTATTTT. Encoded protein: CASSARTSGGAIDTQYF. This sequence joins TRBV9 and TRBJ2-3; TRBD2 agrees at 15 bases. With 3 bases clipped from V and 5 bases from J, the junction kept 7 bases outside the gene matches. The germline gives CDR1 SGDLS, CDR2 YYNGEE. The CDR3 is 17 amino acids.

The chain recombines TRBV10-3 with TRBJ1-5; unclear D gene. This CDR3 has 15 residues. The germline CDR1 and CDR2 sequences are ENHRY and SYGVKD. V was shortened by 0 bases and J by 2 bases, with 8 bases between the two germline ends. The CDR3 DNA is TGTGCCATCAGTGAGTCTTGGCAGGGCAATCAGCCCCAGCATTTT. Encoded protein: CAISESWQGNQPQHF.

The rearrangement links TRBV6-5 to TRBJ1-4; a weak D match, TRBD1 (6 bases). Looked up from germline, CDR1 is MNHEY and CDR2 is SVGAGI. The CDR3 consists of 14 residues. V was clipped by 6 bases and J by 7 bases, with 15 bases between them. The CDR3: CASRRGGFGEKLFF. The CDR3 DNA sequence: TGTGCCAGCAGGAGGGGGGGCTTCGGTGAAAAACTGTTTTTT.

The CDR3 protein is CASSQTGFEQYF. Written as DNA, the CDR3 is TGTGCCAGCAGCCAGACAGGGTTCGAGCAGTACTTC. The chain uses TRBV5-6 and TRBJ2-7; 7 nucleotides line up with TRBD1. CDR1 SGHDT and CDR2 YYEEEE come from the germline V gene. V shed 4 bases and J 6 bases; nucleotides not matched to a gene: 4. The CDR3 contains 12 residues.

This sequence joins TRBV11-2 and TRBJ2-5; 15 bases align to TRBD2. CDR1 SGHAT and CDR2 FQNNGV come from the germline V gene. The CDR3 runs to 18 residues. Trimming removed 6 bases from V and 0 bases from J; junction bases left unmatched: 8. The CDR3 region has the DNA TGTGCCAGCAGACGGCCCGGGACTAGCGGGGGGTACCAAGAGACCCAGTACTTC. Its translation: CASRRPGTSGGYQETQYF.

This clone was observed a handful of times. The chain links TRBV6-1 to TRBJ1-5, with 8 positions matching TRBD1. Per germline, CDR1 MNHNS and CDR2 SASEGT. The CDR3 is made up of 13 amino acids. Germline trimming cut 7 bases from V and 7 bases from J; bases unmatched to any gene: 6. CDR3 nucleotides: TGTGCCAGCACCCTTGACAGGGGCCAGCCCCAGCATTTT. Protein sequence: CASTLDRGQPQHF.

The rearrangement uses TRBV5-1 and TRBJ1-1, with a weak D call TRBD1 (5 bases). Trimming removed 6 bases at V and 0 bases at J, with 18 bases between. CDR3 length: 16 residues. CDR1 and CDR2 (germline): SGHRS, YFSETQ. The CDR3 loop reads CASTPAWAGMNTEAFF. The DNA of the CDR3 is TGCGCCAGCACCCCGGCTTGGGCAGGGATGAACACTGAAGCTTTCTTT.

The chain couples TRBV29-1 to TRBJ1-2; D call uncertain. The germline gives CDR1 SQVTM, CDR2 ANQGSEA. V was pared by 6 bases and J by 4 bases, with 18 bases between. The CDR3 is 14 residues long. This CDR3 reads CSVIDGGNRYGYTF. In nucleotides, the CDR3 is TGCAGCGTGATTGACGGAGGGAATCGCTATGGCTACACCTTC.

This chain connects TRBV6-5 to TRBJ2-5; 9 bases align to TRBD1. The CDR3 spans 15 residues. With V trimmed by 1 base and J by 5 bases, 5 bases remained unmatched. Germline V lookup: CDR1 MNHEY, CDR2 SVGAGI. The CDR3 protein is CASSYYTGGEETQYF. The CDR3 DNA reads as TGTGCCAGCAGTTACTATACAGGGGGCGAGGAGACCCAGTACTTC.

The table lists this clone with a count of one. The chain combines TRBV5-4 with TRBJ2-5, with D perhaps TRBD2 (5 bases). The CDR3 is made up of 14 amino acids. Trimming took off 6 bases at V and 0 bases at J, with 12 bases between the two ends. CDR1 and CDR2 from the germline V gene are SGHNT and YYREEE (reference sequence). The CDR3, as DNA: TGTGCCAGCACCAGGACGGGAAACCAAGAGACCCAGTACTTC. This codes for CASTRTGNQETQYF.

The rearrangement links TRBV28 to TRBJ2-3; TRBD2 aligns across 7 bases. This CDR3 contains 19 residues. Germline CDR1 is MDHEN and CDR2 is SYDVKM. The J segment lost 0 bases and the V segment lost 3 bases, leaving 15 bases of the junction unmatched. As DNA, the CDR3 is TGTGCCAGCAGTTTTCCTGCTAAACGAGCGGGGCCTAGCACAGATACGCAGTATTTT. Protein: CASSFPAKRAGPSTDTQYF.

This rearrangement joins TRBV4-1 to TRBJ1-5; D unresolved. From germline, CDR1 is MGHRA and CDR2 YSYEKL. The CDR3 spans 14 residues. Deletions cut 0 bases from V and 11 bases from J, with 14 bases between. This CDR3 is CASSQEPGLMAQHF. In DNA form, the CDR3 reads TGCGCCAGCAGCCAAGAGCCAGGCCTTATGGCCCAGCATTTT.

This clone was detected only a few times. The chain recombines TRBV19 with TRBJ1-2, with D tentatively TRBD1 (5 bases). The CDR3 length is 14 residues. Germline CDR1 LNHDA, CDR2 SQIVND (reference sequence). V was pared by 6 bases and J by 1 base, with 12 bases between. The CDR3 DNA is TGTGCCAGTAGAGCGCGGGGCGGTAACTATGGCTACACCTTC. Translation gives CASRARGGNYGYTF. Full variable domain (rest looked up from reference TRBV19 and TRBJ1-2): DGGITQSPKYLFRKEGQNVTLSCEQNLNHDAMYWYRQDPGQGLRLIYYSQIVNDFQKGDIAEGYSVSREKKESFPLTVTSAQKNPTAFYLCASRARGGNYGYTFGSGTRLTVV.

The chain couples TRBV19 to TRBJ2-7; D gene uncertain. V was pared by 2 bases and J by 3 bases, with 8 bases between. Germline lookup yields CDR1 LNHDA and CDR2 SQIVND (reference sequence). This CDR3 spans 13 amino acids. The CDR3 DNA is TGTGCCAGTAGTATACGGGTTTTCTACGAGCAGTACTTC. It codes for CASSIRVFYEQYF. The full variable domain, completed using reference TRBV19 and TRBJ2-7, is DGGITQSPKYLFRKEGQNVTLSCEQNLNHDAMYWYRQDPGQGLRLIYYSQIVNDFQKGDIAEGYSVSREKKESFPLTVTSAQKNPTAFYLCASSIRVFYEQYFGPGTRLTVT.

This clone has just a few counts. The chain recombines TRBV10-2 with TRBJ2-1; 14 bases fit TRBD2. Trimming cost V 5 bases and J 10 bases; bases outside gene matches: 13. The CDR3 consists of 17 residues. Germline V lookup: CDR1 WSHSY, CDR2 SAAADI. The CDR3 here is CASSSQGLAGATVEQFF. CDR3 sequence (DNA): TGCGCCAGCAGTTCCCAGGGACTAGCGGGGGCCACAGTGGAGCAGTTCTTC.

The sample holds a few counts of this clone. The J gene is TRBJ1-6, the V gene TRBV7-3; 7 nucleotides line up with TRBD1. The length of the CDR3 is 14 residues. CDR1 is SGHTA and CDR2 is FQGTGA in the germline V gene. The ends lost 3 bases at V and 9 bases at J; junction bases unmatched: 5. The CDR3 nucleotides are TGTGCCAGCAGCTTTGGGACAGAAGGTTCACCCCTCCACTTT. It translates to CASSFGTEGSPLHF.

The CDR3 region is CASSLETGLRPQHF. CDR3 in DNA: TGTGCCAGCAGCTTAGAGACAGGATTGCGGCCCCAGCATTTT. The chain carries TRBV7-9 and TRBJ1-5, with D possibly TRBD1 on 6 matching bases. The V end lost 1 base, the J end lost 9 bases, and 13 bases lay between the germline ends. The CDR3 sequence is 14 residues long. Germline V CDR1 and CDR2: SEHNR, FQNEAQ (reference sequence).

The DNA of the CDR3 is TGTGCCAGCAGGCCGGACAGATATAGCAATCAGCCCCAGCATTTT. Its protein is CASRPDRYSNQPQHF. The chain couples TRBV28 to TRBJ1-5; D might be TRBD1 (6 bases). CDR1 and CDR2 (germline): MDHEN, SYDVKM. The germline V and J ends were trimmed by 6 bases and 0 bases, with 12 bases remaining between them. The CDR3 runs to 15 residues.